The TCR beta chain under discussion was sequenced for a study of T-cell reconstitution after alpha-beta-depleted transplantation in children. As it was prepared, the TCRbeta library received unique molecular identifiers. TCRdb re-derived calls from the PCR reads in MiXCR, one entry per CDR3 protein. The sample includes some 490,000 distinct CDR3 sequences, 12% of them seen just once. The CDR3 consists of 12 residues. Trimming shortened V by 4 bases and J by 6 bases, and 13 bases separated the two germline ends. Germline assignment: CDR1 DFQATT and CDR2 SNEGSKA (reference sequence). The source is a human donor who donated a stem cell graft to a child with combined immunodeficiency. This chain links TRBV20-1 with TRBJ2-7; the D gene is possibly TRBD1 (6 bases). The sample consisted of PBMCs from the stem cell graft donor, taken from the stem cell graft. CDR3: CSANAGACEQYF. In DNA, the CDR3 is TGCAGTGCTAATGCAGGGGCCTGCGAGCAGTACTTC.